This entry lists 18 T cell receptor beta chains sequenced from one sample in a study of T cell responses to AZD1222 COVID-19 vaccine. Measured with immunoSEQ multiplex PCR; TCRdb has only the in-frame clones, and not every one. Of 140,000 to 150,000 clones listed, around 90% are singletons. The sample in question was peripheral blood, obtained on day 0 of MenACWY control vaccination. Receptors were obtained from an adult in good health.

The chain links TRBV28 to TRBJ2-1; D could derive from TRBD1 or TRBD2 (5 bases each). Trimming cost V 5 bases and J 6 bases, with 17 bases left between them. Germline V gene data show CDR1 as MDHEN and CDR2 as SYDVKM. This CDR3 spans 15 amino acids. CDR3 coding DNA: TGTGCCAGCAGTACCGGGACCTCACGGGGCAATGAGCAGTTCTTC. Its translation is CASSTGTSRGNEQFF.

The rearrangement uses TRBV27 and TRBJ2-1, with 10 bases lining up with TRBD2. Trimming at V came to 6 bases and at J to 4 bases, leaving 9 bases not matched to a gene. Germline V gene data show CDR1 as MNHEY and CDR2 as SMNVEV (reference sequence). The CDR3 extends over 16 amino acids. The CDR3 loop is CASRKDLAGAYNEQFF. The CDR3 DNA is TGTGCCAGCAGGAAAGATCTAGCGGGAGCGTACAATGAGCAGTTCTTC.

This chain joins TRBV28 and TRBJ1-5; 9 positions match TRBD1. CDR1 MDHEN and CDR2 SYDVKM come from the germline V gene. V shed 1 base, J shed 6 bases, and the junction held 13 bases outside the gene matches. The CDR3 is made up of 18 amino acids. The CDR3 DNA sequence: TGTGCCAGCAGTTTATCCCCCTCCGGACAGGGGATAGTTCAGCCCCAGCATTTT. Its translation is CASSLSPSGQGIVQPQHF.

Worth noting for this clone: This sample also contains other DNA sequences that code for the same CDR3. The DNA of the CDR3 is TGTGCCAGCAGTTTACAGGGTGGCGAGCAGTACTTC. It translates to CASSLQGGEQYF. The chain uses TRBV28 and TRBJ2-7; tentatively, D is TRBD1 (5 bases). The CDR3 length is 12 residues. In germline, CDR1 is MDHEN, CDR2 SYDVKM. Trimming removed 2 bases at V and 6 bases at J, with 8 bases between.

V and J are TRBV10-3 and TRBJ1-3; TRBD1 is a possible D gene (6 bases). Trimming left V 8 bases short and J 4 bases short, with 12 bases between. CDR3 length: 13 amino acids. Germline loops: CDR1 ENHRY, CDR2 SYGVKD. CDR3 DNA: TGTGCCATCCAGGGGAGGCCAGGAAACACCATATATTTT. This translates into CAIQGRPGNTIYF.

Comment on this clone: Within the sample, other DNA sequences also encode this same CDR3. V and J are TRBV5-1 and TRBJ1-3, with D maybe TRBD1 (6 bases). This CDR3 contains 14 residues. Germline CDR1 reads SGHRS; CDR2 reads YFSETQ. Trimming removed 4 bases from V and 0 bases from J, with 8 bases in between. The chain's CDR3 is CASSPGDSGNTIYF. CDR3 bases: TGCGCCAGCAGCCCAGGGGACTCTGGAAACACCATATATTTT.

The chain links TRBV15 to TRBJ1-1, with D possibly TRBD1 on 6 matching bases. The CDR3 has 13 amino acids. Trimming removed 7 bases from V and 0 bases from J, with 9 bases in between. Germline V gene lookup returns CDR1 LNHNV and CDR2 YYDKDF (reference sequence). The CDR3: CATKTGMNTEAFF. The CDR3 DNA follows: TGTGCCACCAAGACAGGTATGAACACTGAAGCTTTCTTT. The full variable domain, completed using reference TRBV15 and TRBJ1-1, is DAMVIQNPRYQVTQFGKPVTLSCSQTLNHNVMYWYQQKSSQAPKLLFHYYDKDFNNEADTPDNFQSRRPNTSFCFLDIRSPGLGDTAMYLCATKTGMNTEAFFGQGTRLTVV.

The V gene is TRBV27, the J gene TRBJ1-6; possible D gene TRBD1, 6 bases. This CDR3 is built from 19 residues. Germline CDR1 and CDR2: MNHEY and SMNVEV (reference sequence). Deletions cut 4 bases from V and 0 bases from J, with 19 bases between. CDR3 DNA sequence: TGTGCCAGCAGTTCCGGACAGCTTGAGGCCGGCTCCTATAATTCACCCCTCCACTTT. Translation: CASSSGQLEAGSYNSPLHF.

The rearrangement links TRBV18 to TRBJ2-3; D unclear. This CDR3 is 15 amino acids long. V was shortened by 1 base and J by 6 bases, with 14 bases between the two germline ends. Germline V gene data show CDR1 as KGHSH and CDR2 as LQKENI. CDR3 sequence reads: CASSPLGRVGDTQYF. The CDR3 bases are TGTGCCAGCTCACCACTGGGTAGAGTGGGCGATACGCAGTATTTT.

The chain combines TRBV29-1 with TRBJ1-1; D is uncertain. The CDR3 is made up of 10 amino acids. Germline CDR1 reads SQVTM; CDR2 reads ANQGSEA. Trimming shortened V by 7 bases and J by 2 bases, and 5 bases separated the two germline ends. CDR3 sequence (DNA): TGCAGCGCACTAAACACTGAAGCTTTCTTT. It yields the protein CSALNTEAFF.

This sequence joins TRBV5-4 and TRBJ1-2, with D possibly TRBD1 on 5 matching bases. Germline loops: CDR1 SGHNT, CDR2 YYREEE (reference sequence). CDR3 length: 13 amino acids. The V and J ends lost 2 bases and 6 bases respectively, with 11 bases between them. The CDR3 reads CASSFTEGHGYTF. The CDR3 nucleotides are TGTGCCAGCAGCTTTACAGAGGGGCATGGCTACACCTTC.

The count of this clone is one. This chain links TRBV20-1 with TRBJ1-1; TRBD1 matches at 8 bases. Germline lookup yields CDR1 DFQATT and CDR2 SNEGSKA (reference sequence). The CDR3 runs 15 residues. With V trimmed by 3 bases and J by 3 bases, 9 bases remained unmatched. CDR3: CSASATGGVYTEAFF. As DNA, the CDR3 is TGCAGTGCTAGTGCCACAGGGGGGGTCTACACTGAAGCTTTCTTT.

The V and J genes are TRBV20-1 and TRBJ2-3, with 7 bases aligning to TRBD1. Trimming took 5 bases from V and 7 from J; bases not matched to a gene: 3. The CDR3 length is 11 residues. Germline lookup yields CDR1 DFQATT and CDR2 SNEGSKA (reference sequence). As DNA, the CDR3 is TGCAGTGCTGGGGACAGAAATACGCAGTATTTT. Translated: CSAGDRNTQYF.

The chain has TRBV12-5 and TRBJ2-3; 8 bases agree with TRBD2. Germline V gene sequence: CDR1 LGHNT, CDR2 FRNRAP. J lost 2 bases, V lost 5 bases, and 6 bases had no gene match. This CDR3 is built from 15 residues. The CDR3 bases are TGTGCTAGTGGTAACGGGGGGGCCCTCACAGATACGCAGTATTTT. It codes for CASGNGGALTDTQYF.

The chain links TRBV28 to TRBJ2-1, with D perhaps matching TRBD1 (6 bases). Trimming cost V 0 bases and J 4 bases, with 13 bases left between them. Germline V gives CDR1 MDHEN, CDR2 SYDVKM. The CDR3 spans 16 residues. The CDR3 nucleotides are TGTGCCAGCAGTTTATGGAAGGCAGGGGAATACAATGAGCAGTTCTTC. This encodes CASSLWKAGEYNEQFF.

The V and J genes are TRBV28 and TRBJ1-2; 10 bases line up with TRBD1. The germline CDR1 and CDR2 sequences are MDHEN and SYDVKM. V gave up 7 bases and J gave up 7 bases; unmatched junction bases: 9. The CDR3 totals 14 residues. The CDR3 protein is CASKTVGDRGGYTF. The CDR3 DNA sequence: TGTGCCAGCAAGACCGTGGGGGACAGGGGTGGCTACACCTTC.

This chain links TRBV9 with TRBJ2-5; TRBD2 aligns across 11 bases. Trimming at V came to 1 base and at J to 5 bases, leaving 13 bases not matched to a gene. From germline, CDR1 is SGDLS and CDR2 YYNGEE. The CDR3 consists of 18 residues. The CDR3 spells CASSVSPSSGRRGETQYF. CDR3 in DNA: TGTGCCAGCAGCGTATCTCCGTCTAGCGGGAGGAGGGGGGAGACCCAGTACTTC.

This chain connects TRBV5-4 to TRBJ1-6; D not certain. In germline, CDR1 is SGHNT, CDR2 YYREEE (reference sequence). This CDR3 comprises 15 residues. V was cut by 2 bases and J by 5 bases, with 11 bases left in between. Here the CDR3 reads CASSLPGTNNSPLHF. In DNA form, the CDR3 reads TGTGCCAGCAGCTTACCGGGAACGAATAATTCACCCCTCCACTTT.